Only a few counts were recorded for the clone carrying this TCR beta chain. Antigen unknown. Compared with germline, one end of the junction differs, possibly owing to a read error. This specimen belongs to a study of cytomegalovirus exposure and HLA in healthy donors. Study-level results: Relative to the approximately 700-donor mean, N-insertions were reportedly fewer in an Asian-associated ancestry cluster in a later analysis.

CDR3 size: 15 residues. Per the germline V gene, CDR1 is SNHLY and CDR2 is FYNNEI. PCR amplification relied on 60 Vbeta primers (plus 13 Jbeta primers). The repertoire was sequenced with immunoSEQ multiplex PCR; TCRdb's copy has only in-frame clones and lacks some. The profile shows 95,000 to 150,000 clones, around 80% of them singletons. This TCR was recovered from a female donor in good health and CMV-seropositive. The sequencing input was PBMCs. The chain joins TRBV2 to TRBJ2-1; possibly TRBD2 for D (5 bases). CDR3: CASMGRPGDYYEQFF. The DNA for the CDR3 is TGTGCCAGCATGGGTCGCCCGGGCGACTACTATGAGCAGTTCTTC.